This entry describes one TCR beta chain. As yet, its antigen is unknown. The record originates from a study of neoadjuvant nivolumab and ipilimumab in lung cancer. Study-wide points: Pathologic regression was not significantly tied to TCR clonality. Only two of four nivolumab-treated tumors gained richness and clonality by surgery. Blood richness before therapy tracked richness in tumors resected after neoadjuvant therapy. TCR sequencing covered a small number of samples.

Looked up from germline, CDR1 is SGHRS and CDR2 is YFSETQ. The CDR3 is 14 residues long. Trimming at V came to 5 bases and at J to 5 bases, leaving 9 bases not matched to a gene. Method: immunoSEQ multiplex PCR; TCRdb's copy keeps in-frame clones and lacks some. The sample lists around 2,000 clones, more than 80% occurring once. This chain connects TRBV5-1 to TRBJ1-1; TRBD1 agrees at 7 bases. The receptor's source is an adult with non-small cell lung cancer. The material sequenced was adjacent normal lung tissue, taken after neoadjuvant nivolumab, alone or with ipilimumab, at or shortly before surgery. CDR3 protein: CASRKGQSMTEAFF. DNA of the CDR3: TGCGCCAGCAGAAAGGGACAGTCGATGACTGAAGCTTTCTTT.